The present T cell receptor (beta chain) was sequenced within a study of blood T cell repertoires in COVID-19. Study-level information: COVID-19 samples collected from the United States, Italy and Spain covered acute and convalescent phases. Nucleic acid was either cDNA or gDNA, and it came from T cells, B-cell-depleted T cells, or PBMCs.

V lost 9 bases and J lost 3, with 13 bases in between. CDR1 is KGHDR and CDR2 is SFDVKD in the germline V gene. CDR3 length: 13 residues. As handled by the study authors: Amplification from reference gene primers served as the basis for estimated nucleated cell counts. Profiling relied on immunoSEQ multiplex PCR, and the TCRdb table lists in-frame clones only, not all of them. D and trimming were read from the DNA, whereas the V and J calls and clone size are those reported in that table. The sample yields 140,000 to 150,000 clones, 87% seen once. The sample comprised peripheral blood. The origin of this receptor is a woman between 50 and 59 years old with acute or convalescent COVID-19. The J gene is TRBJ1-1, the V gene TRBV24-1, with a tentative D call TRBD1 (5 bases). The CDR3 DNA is TGTGCCACCGTCGGGCGGGGCCACACTGAAGCTTTCTTT. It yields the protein CATVGRGHTEAFF.